The rows below give T cell receptor beta chains drawn from one sample of a study of T cell repertoires in cytomegalovirus infection. TCRdb passed the reads through MiXCR, listing each CDR3 protein once. The sample yields some 700,000 distinct CDR3 sequences, 35% to 45% seen once. The material sequenced was PBMCs. The receptors originated from a human donor in good health (CMV status not recorded). Some clones in this sample may be carry-over from other donors' samples. The CDR3 runs from the conserved cysteine through the conserved F or W. A D gene is named only where the DNA matches it firmly. Not all rows give a size; the values are once, few, many and, for expanded clones, a class.

v_call	clone_size	d_call	j_call	cdr3_nt	cdr3_aa
TRBV11-2	few	.	TRBJ1-4	TGTGCCAGCAGCCGAAATGTGATTGGAACTAATGAAAAACTGTTTTTT	CASSRNVIGTNEKLFF
TRBV12-3/TRBV12-4	.	.	TRBJ2-1	TGTGCCAGCAGTTCCCACCTCGGGGGCTTTACTTACAATGAGCAGTTCTTC	CASSSHLGGFTYNEQFF
TRBV7-9	.	TRBD1	TRBJ1-1	TGTGCCAGCAGCTCCAGCAGGCGGGACAGAACTGAAGATTTCTTT	CASSSSRRDRTEDFF
TRBV4-1	few	.	TRBJ2-3	TGCGCCAGCAGCCAACAGACCCGGGACGCATTCACGCAGTATTTT	CASSQQTRDAFTQYF
TRBV20-1	few	.	TRBJ1-1	TGCAGTGCTAGAGTCACGGTCCCCACTGAAGCTTTCTTT	CSARVTVPTEAFF
TRBV12-3/TRBV12-4	few	.	TRBJ1-4	TGTGCCAGCAGCCCGGGACACGGAACGGATGAAAAACTGTTTTTT	CASSPGHGTDEKLFF
TRBV4-2	.	.	TRBJ2-5	TGTGCCAGCAGCCAAGAGCCGCTCCGGGGGACCCAGTACTTC	CASSQEPLRGTQYF
TRBV6-8	.	TRBD1	TRBJ1-1	TGTGCCAGCAGTTACACGGCGGGACAGGGGAACACTGAAGCTTTCTTT	CASSYTAGQGNTEAFF
TRBV4-2	.	TRBD1	TRBJ1-4	TGTGCCAGCAGCCAAGTCGAGGTTAGGGACAGGGTTAATGAAAAACTGTTTTTT	CASSQVEVRDRVNEKLFF
TRBV19	.	.	TRBJ1-1	TGTGCCAGCTCTACATTCCAGGGGTCTGAAGCTTTCTTT	CASSTFQGSEAFF
TRBV20-1	.	TRBD1	TRBJ2-7	TGCAGTGCTAGAGCCCCGACAGGGCTTAGGAACGAGCAGTACTTC	CSARAPTGLRNEQYF
TRBV28	few	.	TRBJ1-5	TGTGCCAGCAAAGATCCGAATCAGCCCCAGCATTTT	CASKDPNQPQHF
TRBV29-1	few	.	TRBJ1-1	TGCAGCGTTGACAGGTCTGCTGAAGCTTTCTTT	CSVDRSAEAFF
TRBV6-5	few	.	TRBJ1-1	TGTGCCAGCAGTTACGTCGGGGTGGAGACTGAAGCTTTCTTT	CASSYVGVETEAFF
TRBV4-1	.	TRBD2	TRBJ2-3	TGCGCCAGCAGCCAAGAGGCGGGGGACACAGATACGCAGTATTTT	CASSQEAGDTDTQYF
TRBV7-3	once	.	TRBJ2-5	TGTGCCAGCAGCTTAACGTGGACAGGGAGGGAGACACAGTACTTC	CASSLTWTGRETQYF
TRBV7-8	.	TRBD2	TRBJ2-5	TGTGCCAGCAGCTTAGTCCCCCCCCGACTAGCGGAGGGCTCTGGGGCGCAAGAGACCCGGTACTTC	CASSLVPPRLAEGSGAQETRYF
TRBV7-6	.	.	TRBJ1-3	TGTGCCAGCAGCTCCGACACGGTCTCTGGAAACACCATATATTTT	CASSSDTVSGNTIYF
TRBV6-1	many	.	TRBJ2-3	TGTGCCAGCAGTGAAATAGGGATCGAGGCAGATACGCAGTATTTT	CASSEIGIEADTQYF
TRBV11-2	few	.	TRBJ2-5	TGTGCCAGCAGCTCGCCTGACACTCCCCAAGAGACCCAGTACTTC	CASSSPDTPQETQYF
TRBV9	.	.	TRBJ1-2	TGTGCCAGCAGCGCCCAGGTGTTGGAAGAGGGTCACTATGGCTACACCTTC	CASSAQVLEEGHYGYTF
TRBV7-2	many	.	TRBJ1-4	TGTGCCAGCAGCTTTCGGGACCCTAGGGAGGAAAAACTGTTTTTT	CASSFRDPREEKLFF
TRBV7-8	.	.	TRBJ1-3	TGTGCCAGCAGCTTAGCGCTAGGGGCGAAAGGAAACACCATATATTTT	CASSLALGAKGNTIYF
TRBV6-1	.	.	TRBJ2-1	TGTGCCAGCAGTGAGTTGACAAGCCCTCTCTACAATGAGCAGTTCTTC	CASSELTSPLYNEQFF
TRBV20-1	few	.	TRBJ1-1	TGCAGTGTTATGAACACTGAAGCTTTCTTT	CSVMNTEAFF
TRBV7-9	few	.	TRBJ1-3	TGTGCCAGCAGCATATATACAGGCTCTGGAAACACCATATATTTT	CASSIYTGSGNTIYF
TRBV27	.	TRBD1	TRBJ2-6	TGTGCCAGCGGCCCCGACAGGGCTGGGGCCAACGTCCTGACTTTC	CASGPDRAGANVLTF
TRBV12-3/TRBV12-4	many	.	TRBJ2-1	TGTGCCAGCAGGGGAGGGGGCAATGAGCAGTTCTTC	CASRGGGNEQFF
TRBV28	.	TRBD2	TRBJ2-7	TGTGCCAGCATCCCCTTAGCGGGGCCTACCTACGAGCAGTACTTC	CASIPLAGPTYEQYF
TRBV19	.	.	TRBJ1-2	TGTGCCAGTAGTATCGACAGGCCGCGGGTGGATGGCTACACCTTC	CASSIDRPRVDGYTF
TRBV5-6	once	.	TRBJ1-1	TGTGCCAGCAGAAGGGGGGCGGGTACGACTTTCTTT	CASRRGAGTTFF
TRBV28	many	.	TRBJ2-1	TGTGCCAGCAGTCCCCGGGACCGCCTCTACAATGAGCAGTTCTTC	CASSPRDRLYNEQFF